This T cell receptor beta chain derives from a study of cytomegalovirus exposure and HLA in healthy donors. Overall study findings and caveats: One later analysis reportedly identified an Asian-associated ancestry cluster that showed fewer N-insertions than the roughly 700-donor mean. Researchers reported from a later analysis that most CMV-associated TCR beta chains appeared HLA-restricted. A further, later analysis showed that HLA-associated TCR beta chains (compared with equally common others) were more clonally expanded.

Note on this clone: Its antigen is as yet unknown.

The PCR ran on 60 Vbeta and 13 Jbeta primers. Data came from immunoSEQ multiplex PCR; TCRdb stores just in-frame clones and leaves some out. The data show about 150,000 clones, about 82% seen once. The length of the CDR3 is 15 residues. The germline V gene has CDR1 MNHEY and CDR2 SMNVEV (reference sequence). Trimming removed 5 bases from V and 7 bases from J, with 21 bases in between. As for the donors, each was a healthy bone marrow donor. V is TRBV27 and J is TRBJ2-7; D may be TRBD1 (5 bases). This clonotype originated in a female donor in good health and CMV-seropositive. The sequenced sample consisted of PBMCs. The CDR3 protein is CASSQWGDSVGEQYF. The CDR3 region has the DNA TGTGCCAGCAGTCAATGGGGTGACAGCGTGGGGGAGCAGTACTTC.